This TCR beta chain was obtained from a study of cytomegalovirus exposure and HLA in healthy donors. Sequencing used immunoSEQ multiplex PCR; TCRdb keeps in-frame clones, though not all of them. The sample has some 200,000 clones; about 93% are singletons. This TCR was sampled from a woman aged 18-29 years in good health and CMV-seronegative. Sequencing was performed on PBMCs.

The chain's CDR3 is CSVLGSSYEQYF. The CDR3 DNA reads TGCAGCGTCTTAGGGAGCTCGTACGAGCAGTACTTC. The chain joins TRBV29-1 to TRBJ2-7; perhaps TRBD2 as D (5 bases). The CDR3 covers 12 residues. V lost 6 bases and J lost 4, with 13 bases in between. CDR1 is SQVTM, CDR2 ANQGSEA, per germline.